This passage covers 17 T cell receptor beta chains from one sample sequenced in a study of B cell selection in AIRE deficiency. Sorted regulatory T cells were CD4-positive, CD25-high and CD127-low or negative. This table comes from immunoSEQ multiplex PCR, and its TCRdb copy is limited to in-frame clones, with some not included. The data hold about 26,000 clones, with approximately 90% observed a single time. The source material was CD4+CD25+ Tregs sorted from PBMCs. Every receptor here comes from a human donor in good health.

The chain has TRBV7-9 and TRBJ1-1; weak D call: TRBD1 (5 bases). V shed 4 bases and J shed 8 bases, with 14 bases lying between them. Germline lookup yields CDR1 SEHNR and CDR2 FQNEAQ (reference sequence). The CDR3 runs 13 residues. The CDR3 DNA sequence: TGTGCCAGCAGCTCGACAGACCCTCGGGAAGCTTTCTTT. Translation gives CASSSTDPREAFF. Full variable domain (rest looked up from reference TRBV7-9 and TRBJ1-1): DTGVSQNPRHKITKRGQNVTFRCDPISEHNRLYWYRQTLGQGPEFLTYFQNEAQLEKSRLLSDRFSAERPKGSFSTLEIQRTEQGDSAMYLCASSSTDPREAFFGQGTRLTVV.

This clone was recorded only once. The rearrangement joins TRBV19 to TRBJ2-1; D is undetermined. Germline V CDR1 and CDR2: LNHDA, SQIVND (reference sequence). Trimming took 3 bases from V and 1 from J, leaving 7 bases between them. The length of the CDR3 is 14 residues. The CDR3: CASSIGRSYNEQFF. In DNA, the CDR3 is TGTGCCAGTAGTATTGGCAGATCCTACAATGAGCAGTTCTTC.

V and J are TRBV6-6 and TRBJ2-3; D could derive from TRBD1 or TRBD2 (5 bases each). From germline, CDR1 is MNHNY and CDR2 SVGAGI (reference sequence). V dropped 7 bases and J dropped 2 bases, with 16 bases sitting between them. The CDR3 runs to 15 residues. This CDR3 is CASITGPTDTDTQYF. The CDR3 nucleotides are TGTGCCAGCATCACGGGACCCACGGACACAGATACGCAGTATTTT.

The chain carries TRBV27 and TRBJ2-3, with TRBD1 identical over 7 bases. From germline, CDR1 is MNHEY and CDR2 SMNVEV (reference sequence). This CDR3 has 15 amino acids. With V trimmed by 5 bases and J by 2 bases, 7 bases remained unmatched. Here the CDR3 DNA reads TGTGCCAGCAGTCCCCGACAGGGTACCACAGATACGCAGTATTTT. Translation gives CASSPRQGTTDTQYF.

CDR3 coding DNA: TGTGCCAGCAGTTACAAGGGCAATCAGCCCCAGCATTTT. Residues: CASSYKGNQPQHF. The chain employs TRBV6-6 and TRBJ1-5; D remains ambiguous. This CDR3 contains 13 residues. CDR1 and CDR2 (germline): MNHNY, SVGAGI (reference sequence). Deletions cut 2 bases from V and 2 bases from J, with 4 bases between.

The CDR3 spells CASSQDLSGVVRNTIYF. DNA for the CDR3: TGCGCCAGCAGCCAAGATTTATCGGGGGTGGTGAGGAACACCATATATTTT. The chain uses TRBV4-1 and TRBJ1-3; D might be TRBD1 (5 bases). This CDR3 is 17 amino acids long. Germline-derived CDR1 and CDR2 are MGHRA and YSYEKL. V was cut by 0 bases and J by 7 bases, with 19 bases left in between.

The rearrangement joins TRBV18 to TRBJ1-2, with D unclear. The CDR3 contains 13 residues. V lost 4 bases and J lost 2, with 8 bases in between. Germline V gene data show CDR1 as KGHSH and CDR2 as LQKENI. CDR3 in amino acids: CASSQEQNYGYTF. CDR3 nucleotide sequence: TGTGCCAGCTCACAGGAACAAAACTATGGCTACACCTTC.

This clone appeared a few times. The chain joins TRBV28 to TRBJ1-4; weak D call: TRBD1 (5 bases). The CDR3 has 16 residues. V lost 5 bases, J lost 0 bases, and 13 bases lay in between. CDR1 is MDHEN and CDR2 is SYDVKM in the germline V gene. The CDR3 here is CASSPMGVTTNEKLFF. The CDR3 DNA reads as TGTGCCAGCAGTCCCATGGGGGTGACAACTAATGAAAAACTGTTTTTT.

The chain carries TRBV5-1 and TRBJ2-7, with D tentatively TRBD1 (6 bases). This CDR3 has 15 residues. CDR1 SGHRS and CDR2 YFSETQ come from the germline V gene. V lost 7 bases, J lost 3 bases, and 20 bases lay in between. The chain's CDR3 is CASGRIQGMGYEQYF. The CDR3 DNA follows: TGCGCCAGCGGGCGAATACAGGGCATGGGCTACGAGCAGTACTTC.

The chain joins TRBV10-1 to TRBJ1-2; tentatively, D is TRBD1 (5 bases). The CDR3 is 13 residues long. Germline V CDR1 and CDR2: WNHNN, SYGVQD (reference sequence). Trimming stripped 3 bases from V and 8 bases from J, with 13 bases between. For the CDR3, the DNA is TGCGCCAGCAGTGACGGGGCCTCAGGAGGCTACACCTTC. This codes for CASSDGASGGYTF.

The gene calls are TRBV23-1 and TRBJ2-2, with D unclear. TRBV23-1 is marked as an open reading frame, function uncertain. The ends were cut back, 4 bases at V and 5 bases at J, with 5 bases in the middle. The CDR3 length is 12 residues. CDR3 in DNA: TGCGCCAGCAGTCGTACAACCGGGGAGCTGTTTTTT. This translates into CASSRTTGELFF.

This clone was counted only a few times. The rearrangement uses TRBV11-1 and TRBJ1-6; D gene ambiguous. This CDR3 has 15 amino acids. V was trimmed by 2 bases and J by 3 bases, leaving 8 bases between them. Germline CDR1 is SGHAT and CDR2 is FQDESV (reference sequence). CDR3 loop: CASSLNRHYNSPLHF. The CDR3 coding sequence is TGTGCCAGCAGCTTAAATCGACACTATAATTCACCCCTCCACTTT.

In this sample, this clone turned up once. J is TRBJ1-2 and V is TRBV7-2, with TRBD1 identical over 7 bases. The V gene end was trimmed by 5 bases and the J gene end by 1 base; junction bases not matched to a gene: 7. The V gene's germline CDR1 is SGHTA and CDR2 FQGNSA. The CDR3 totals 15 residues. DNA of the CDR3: TGTGCCAGCAGCCCTACCGGGACAGATAACTATGGCTACACCTTC. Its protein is CASSPTGTDNYGYTF.

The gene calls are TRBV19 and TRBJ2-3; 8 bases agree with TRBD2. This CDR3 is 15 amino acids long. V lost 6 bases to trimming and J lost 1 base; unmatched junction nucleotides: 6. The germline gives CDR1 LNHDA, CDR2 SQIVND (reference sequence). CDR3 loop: CASSLQRGRTDTQYF. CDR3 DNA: TGTGCCAGTAGCCTTCAGCGGGGGCGCACAGATACGCAGTATTTT.

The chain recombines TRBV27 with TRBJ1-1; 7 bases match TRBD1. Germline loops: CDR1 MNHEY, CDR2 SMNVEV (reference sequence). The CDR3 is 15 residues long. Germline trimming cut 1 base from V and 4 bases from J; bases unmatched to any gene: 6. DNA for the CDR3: TGTGCCAGCAGTTTATATAGTCCAGGGGGCACTGAAGCTTTCTTT. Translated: CASSLYSPGGTEAFF.

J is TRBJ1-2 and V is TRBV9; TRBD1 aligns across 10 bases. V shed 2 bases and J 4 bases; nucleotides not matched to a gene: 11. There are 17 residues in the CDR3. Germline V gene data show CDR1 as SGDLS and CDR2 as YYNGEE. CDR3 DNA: TGTGCCAGCAGCGTGGACCCTTGGACAGGGGGGAGCTATGGCTACACCTTC. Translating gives CASSVDPWTGGSYGYTF.

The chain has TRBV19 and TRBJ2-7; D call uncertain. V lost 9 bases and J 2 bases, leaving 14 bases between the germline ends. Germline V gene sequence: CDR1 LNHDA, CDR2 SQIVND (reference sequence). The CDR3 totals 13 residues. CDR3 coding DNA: TGTGCCAGAGTCCCAACTGGAACCTACGAGCAGTACTTC. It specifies CARVPTGTYEQYF.